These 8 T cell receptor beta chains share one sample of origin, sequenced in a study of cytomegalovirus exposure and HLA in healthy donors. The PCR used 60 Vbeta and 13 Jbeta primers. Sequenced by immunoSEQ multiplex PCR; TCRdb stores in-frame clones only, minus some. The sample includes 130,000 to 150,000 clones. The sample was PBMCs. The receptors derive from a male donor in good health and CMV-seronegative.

CDR3 protein: CATSSSPGSSSDIQYF. DNA of the CDR3: TGTGCCACCAGCAGCAGCCCCGGGTCATCAAGCGACATTCAGTACTTC. J is TRBJ2-4 and V is TRBV15; D remains unclear. From germline, CDR1 is LNHNV and CDR2 YYDKDF (reference sequence). Deletions cut 3 bases from V and 8 bases from J, with 20 bases between. The CDR3 contains 16 residues.

The CDR3 DNA reads as TGTGCCAGCAGCGGGACCTACAATGAGCAGTTCTTC. It codes for CASSGTYNEQFF. The V gene is TRBV6-1, the J gene TRBJ2-1; D possibly corresponds to TRBD2 (5 bases). Germline lookup yields CDR1 MNHNS and CDR2 SASEGT. The V end was cut by 6 bases, the J end by 2 bases, with 5 bases between. The CDR3 loop spans 12 amino acids.

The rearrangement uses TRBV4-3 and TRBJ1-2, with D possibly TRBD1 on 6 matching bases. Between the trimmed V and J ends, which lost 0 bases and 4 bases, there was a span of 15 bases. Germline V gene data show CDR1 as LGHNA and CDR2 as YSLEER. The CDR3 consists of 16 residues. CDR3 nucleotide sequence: TGCGCCAGCAGCCAAGATCGAGACAGGATTATCTATGGCTACACCTTC. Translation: CASSQDRDRIIYGYTF.

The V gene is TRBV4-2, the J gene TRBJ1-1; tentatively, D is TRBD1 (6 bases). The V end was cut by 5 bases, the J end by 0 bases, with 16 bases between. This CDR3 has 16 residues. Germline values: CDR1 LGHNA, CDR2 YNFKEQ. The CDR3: CASSTGPGHMNTEAFF. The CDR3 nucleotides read TGTGCCAGCAGCACGGGGCCGGGACACATGAACACTGAAGCTTTCTTT.

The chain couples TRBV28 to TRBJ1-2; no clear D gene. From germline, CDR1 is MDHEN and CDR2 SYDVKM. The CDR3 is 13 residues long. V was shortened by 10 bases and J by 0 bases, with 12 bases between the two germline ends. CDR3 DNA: TGTGCCACCTTTCCCCCGGCTAACTATGGCTACACCTTC. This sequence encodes CATFPPANYGYTF.

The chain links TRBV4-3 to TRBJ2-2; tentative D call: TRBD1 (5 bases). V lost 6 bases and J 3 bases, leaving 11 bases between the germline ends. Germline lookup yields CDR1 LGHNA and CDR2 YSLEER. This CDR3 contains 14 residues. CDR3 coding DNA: TGCGCCAGCAGTTTTCAGGGATACACCGGGGAGCTGTTTTTT. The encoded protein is CASSFQGYTGELFF.

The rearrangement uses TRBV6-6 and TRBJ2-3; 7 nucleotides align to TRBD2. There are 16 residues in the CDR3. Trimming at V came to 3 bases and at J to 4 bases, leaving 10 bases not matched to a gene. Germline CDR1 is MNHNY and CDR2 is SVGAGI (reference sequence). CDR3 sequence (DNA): TGTGCCAGCAGTTATCGTCCGAACCGGGGGGCAGATACGCAGTATTTT. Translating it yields CASSYRPNRGADTQYF.

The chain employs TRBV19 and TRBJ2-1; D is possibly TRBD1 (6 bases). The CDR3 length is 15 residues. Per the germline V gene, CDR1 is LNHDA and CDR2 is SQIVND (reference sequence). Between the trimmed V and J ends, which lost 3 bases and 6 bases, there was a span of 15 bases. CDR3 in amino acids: CASSISRDTFNEQFF. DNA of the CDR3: TGTGCCAGTAGTATCTCCCGGGACACTTTCAATGAGCAGTTCTTC. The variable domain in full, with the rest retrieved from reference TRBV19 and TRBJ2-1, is DGGITQSPKYLFRKEGQNVTLSCEQNLNHDAMYWYRQDPGQGLRLIYYSQIVNDFQKGDIAEGYSVSREKKESFPLTVTSAQKNPTAFYLCASSISRDTFNEQFFGPGTRLTVL.